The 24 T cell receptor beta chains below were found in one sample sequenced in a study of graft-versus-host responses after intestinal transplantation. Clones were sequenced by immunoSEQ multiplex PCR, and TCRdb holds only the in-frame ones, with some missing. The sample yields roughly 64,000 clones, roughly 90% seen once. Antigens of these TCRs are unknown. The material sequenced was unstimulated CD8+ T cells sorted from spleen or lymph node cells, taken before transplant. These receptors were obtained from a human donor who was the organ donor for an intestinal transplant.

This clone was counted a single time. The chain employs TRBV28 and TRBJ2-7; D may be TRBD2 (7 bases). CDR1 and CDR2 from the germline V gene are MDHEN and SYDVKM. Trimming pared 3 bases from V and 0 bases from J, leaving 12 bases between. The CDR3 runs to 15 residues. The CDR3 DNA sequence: TGTGCCAGCAGTTTTAGTAGGGGGGGCTCCTACGAGCAGTACTTC. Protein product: CASSFSRGGSYEQYF.

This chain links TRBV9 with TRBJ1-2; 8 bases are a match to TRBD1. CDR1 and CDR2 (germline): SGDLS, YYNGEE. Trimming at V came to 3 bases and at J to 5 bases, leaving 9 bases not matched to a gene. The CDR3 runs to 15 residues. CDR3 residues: CASSAGQGAGYGYTF. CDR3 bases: TGTGCCAGCAGCGCTGGTCAGGGGGCCGGGTATGGCTACACCTTC. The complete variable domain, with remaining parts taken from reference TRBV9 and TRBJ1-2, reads DSGVTQTPKHLITATGQRVTLRCSPRSGDLSVYWYQQSLDQGLQFLIQYYNGEERAKGNILERFSAQQFPDLHSELNLSSLELGDSALYFCASSAGQGAGYGYTFGSGTRLTVV.

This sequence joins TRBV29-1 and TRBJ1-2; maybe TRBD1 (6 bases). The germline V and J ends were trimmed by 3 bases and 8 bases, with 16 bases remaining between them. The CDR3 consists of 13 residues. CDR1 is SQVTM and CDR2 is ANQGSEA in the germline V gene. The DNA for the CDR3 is TGCAGCGTTGAGCCGCAGGGGATGTGGGGCTACACCTTC. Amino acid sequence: CSVEPQGMWGYTF.

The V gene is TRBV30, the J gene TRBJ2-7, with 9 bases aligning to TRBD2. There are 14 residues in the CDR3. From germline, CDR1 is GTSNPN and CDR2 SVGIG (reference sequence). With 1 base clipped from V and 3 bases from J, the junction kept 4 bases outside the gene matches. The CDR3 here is CAWSGTSAFYEQYF. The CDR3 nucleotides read TGTGCCTGGAGTGGGACTAGCGCGTTCTACGAGCAGTACTTC.

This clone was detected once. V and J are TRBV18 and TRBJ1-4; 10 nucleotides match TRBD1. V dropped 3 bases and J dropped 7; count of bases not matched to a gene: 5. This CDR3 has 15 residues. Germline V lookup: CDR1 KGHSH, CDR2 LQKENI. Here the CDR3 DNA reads TGTGCCAGCTCACCCTCCGGGACAGGGGTTGAAAAACTGTTTTTT. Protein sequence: CASSPSGTGVEKLFF.

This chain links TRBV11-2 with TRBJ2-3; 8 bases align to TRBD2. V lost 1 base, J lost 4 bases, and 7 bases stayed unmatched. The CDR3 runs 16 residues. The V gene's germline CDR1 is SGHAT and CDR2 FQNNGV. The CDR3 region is CASSLGFGRAADTQYF. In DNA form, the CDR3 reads TGTGCCAGCAGCTTAGGATTCGGGAGGGCGGCAGATACGCAGTATTTT.

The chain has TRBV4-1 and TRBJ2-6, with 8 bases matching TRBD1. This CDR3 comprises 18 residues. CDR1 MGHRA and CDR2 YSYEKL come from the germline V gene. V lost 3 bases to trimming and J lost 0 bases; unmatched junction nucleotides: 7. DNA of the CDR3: TGCGCCAGCAGCCATGGTGGACAGGGAAACTCTGGGGCCAACGTCCTGACTTTC. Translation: CASSHGGQGNSGANVLTF.

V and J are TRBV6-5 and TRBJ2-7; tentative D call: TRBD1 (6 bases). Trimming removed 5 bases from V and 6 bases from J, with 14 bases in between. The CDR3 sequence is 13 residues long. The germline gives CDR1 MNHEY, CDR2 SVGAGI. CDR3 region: CASSDNRDREQYF. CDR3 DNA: TGTGCCAGCAGTGACAACAGGGATCGCGAGCAGTACTTC.

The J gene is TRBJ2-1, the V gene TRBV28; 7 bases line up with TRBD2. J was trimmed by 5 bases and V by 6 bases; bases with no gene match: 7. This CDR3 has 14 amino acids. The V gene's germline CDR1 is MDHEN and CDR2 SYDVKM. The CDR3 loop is CASSLPGLDNEQFF. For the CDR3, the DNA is TGTGCCAGCAGCCTCCCTGGACTAGACAATGAGCAGTTCTTC. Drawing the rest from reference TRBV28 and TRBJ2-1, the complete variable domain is DVKVTQSSRYLVKRTGEKVFLECVQDMDHENMFWYRQDPGLGLRLIYFSYDVKMKEKGDIPEGYSVSREKKERFSLILESASTNQTSMYLCASSLPGLDNEQFFGPGTRLTVL.

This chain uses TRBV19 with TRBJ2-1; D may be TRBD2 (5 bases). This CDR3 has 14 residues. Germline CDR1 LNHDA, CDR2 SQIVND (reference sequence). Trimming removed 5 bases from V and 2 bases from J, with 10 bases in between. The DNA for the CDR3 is TGTGCCAGTAGTTATCCGGGAACCTACAATGAGCAGTTCTTC. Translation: CASSYPGTYNEQFF.

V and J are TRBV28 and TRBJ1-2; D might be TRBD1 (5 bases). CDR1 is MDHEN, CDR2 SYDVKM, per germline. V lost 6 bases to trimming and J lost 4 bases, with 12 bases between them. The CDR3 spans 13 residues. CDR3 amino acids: CASSLQTAYGYTF. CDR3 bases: TGTGCCAGCAGCCTACAGACAGCCTATGGCTACACCTTC.

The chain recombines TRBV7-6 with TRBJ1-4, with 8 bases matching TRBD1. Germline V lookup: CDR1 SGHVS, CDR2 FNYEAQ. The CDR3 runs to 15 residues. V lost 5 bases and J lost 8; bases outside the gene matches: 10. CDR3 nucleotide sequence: TGTGCCAGCAGCACGTGGCGGACAGGGAAGGAAAAACTGTTTTTT. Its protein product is CASSTWRTGKEKLFF.

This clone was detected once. CDR3 nucleotide sequence: TGTGCCAGCAGCTTGGTGGGACAGGCCTACGAGCAGTACTTC. Translation: CASSLVGQAYEQYF. This sequence joins TRBV5-5 and TRBJ2-7; 8 bases map to TRBD1. The length of the CDR3 is 14 residues. Germline CDR1 and CDR2: SGHKS and YYEKEE (reference sequence). The junction had 1 base not matched to a gene; V was cut back by 0 bases and J by 2 bases.

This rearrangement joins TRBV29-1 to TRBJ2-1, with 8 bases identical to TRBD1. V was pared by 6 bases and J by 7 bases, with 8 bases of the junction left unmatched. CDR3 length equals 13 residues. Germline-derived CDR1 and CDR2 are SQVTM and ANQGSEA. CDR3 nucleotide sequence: TGCAGCGTGATAGGGACAGGCCAAAATGAGCAGTTCTTC. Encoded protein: CSVIGTGQNEQFF.

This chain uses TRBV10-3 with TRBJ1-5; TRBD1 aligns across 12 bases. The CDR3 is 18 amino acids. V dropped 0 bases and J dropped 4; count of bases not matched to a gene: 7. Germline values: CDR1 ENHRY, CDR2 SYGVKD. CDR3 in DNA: TGTGCCATCAGTGAGTCGAACCGGGACAGGGGGCAGAATCAGCCCCAGCATTTT. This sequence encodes CAISESNRDRGQNQPQHF.

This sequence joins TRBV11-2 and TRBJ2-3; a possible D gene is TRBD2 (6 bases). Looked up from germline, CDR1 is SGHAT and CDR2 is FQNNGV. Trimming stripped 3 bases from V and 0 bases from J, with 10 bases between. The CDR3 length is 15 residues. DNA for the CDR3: TGTGCCAGCAGCTTGGGAGGTGCTAGCACAGATACGCAGTATTTT. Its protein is CASSLGGASTDTQYF.

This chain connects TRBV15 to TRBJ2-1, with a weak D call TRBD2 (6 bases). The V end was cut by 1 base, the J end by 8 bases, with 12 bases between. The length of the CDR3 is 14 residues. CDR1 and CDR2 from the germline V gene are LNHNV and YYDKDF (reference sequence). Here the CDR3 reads CATSRGAGSDEQFF. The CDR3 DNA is TGTGCCACCAGCAGAGGGGCGGGGAGCGATGAGCAGTTCTTC. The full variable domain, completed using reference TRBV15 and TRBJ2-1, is DAMVIQNPRYQVTQFGKPVTLSCSQTLNHNVMYWYQQKSSQAPKLLFHYYDKDFNNEADTPDNFQSRRPNTSFCFLDIRSPGLGDTAMYLCATSRGAGSDEQFFGPGTRLTVL.

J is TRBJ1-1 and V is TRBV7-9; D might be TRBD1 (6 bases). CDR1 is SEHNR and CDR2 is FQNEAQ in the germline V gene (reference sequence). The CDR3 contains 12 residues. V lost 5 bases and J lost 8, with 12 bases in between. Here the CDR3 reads CASSPTGLEAFF. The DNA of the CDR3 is TGTGCCAGCAGCCCGACAGGACTCGAAGCTTTCTTT.

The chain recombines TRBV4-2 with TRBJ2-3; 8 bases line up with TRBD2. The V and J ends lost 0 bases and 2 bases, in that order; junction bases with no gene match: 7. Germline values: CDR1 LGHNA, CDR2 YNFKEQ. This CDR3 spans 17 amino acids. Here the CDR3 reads CASSQDFPLAVTDTQYF. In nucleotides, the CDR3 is TGTGCCAGCAGCCAAGATTTTCCACTAGCGGTCACAGATACGCAGTATTTT.

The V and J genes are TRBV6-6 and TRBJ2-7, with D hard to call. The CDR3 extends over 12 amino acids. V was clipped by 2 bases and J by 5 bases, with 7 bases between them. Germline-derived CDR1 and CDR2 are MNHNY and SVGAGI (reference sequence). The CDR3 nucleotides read TGTGCCAGCAGTTACGGCAGTGACGAGCAGTACTTC. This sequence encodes CASSYGSDEQYF.

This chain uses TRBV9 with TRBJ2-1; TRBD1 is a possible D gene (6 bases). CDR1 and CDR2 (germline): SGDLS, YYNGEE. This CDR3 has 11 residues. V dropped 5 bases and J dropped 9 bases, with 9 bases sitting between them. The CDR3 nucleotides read TGTGCCAGCAGAGGGGGTGGTGAGCAGTTCTTC. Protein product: CASRGGGEQFF.

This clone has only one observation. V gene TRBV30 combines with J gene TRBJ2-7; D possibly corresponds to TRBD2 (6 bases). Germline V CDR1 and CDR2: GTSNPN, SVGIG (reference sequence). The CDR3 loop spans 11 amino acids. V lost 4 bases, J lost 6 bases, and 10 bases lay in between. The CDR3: CAWKSGSEQYF. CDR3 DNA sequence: TGTGCCTGGAAATCCGGGAGCGAGCAGTACTTC. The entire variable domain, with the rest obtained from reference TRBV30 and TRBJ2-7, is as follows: SQTIHQWPATLVQPVGSPLSLECTVEGTSNPNLYWYRQAAGRGLQLLFYSVGIGQISSEVPQNLSASRPQDRQFILSSKKLLLSDSGFYLCAWKSGSEQYFGPGTRLTVT.

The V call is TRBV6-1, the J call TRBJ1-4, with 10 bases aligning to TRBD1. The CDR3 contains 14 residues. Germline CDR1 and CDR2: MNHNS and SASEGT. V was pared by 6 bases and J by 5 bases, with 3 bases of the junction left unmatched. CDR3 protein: CASSRGQGNEKLFF. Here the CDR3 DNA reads TGTGCCAGCAGCCGGGGACAGGGGAATGAAAAACTGTTTTTT.

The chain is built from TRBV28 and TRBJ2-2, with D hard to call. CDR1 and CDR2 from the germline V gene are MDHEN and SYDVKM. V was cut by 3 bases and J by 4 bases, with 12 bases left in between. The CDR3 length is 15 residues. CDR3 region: CASSLFSFGTGELFF. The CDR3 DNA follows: TGTGCCAGCAGTTTGTTTAGTTTCGGCACCGGGGAGCTGTTTTTT. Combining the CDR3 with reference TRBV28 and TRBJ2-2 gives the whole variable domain DVKVTQSSRYLVKRTGEKVFLECVQDMDHENMFWYRQDPGLGLRLIYFSYDVKMKEKGDIPEGYSVSREKKERFSLILESASTNQTSMYLCASSLFSFGTGELFFGEGSRLTVL.